One sample yielded the 22 T cell receptor beta chains listed below, sequenced in a study of human T cells and chemical hapten exposure. TCRdb used MiXCR to reprocess the RACE reads, holding one entry per CDR3 protein. The data hold 130,000 or so distinct CDR3 sequences, with about 8.2% observed a single time. The time point denotes: healthy volunteer bleed at 2 weeks. RNA extraction used unfractionated whole blood as the source of total RNA. Sequenced material: whole blood. The receptors here all came from a male donor in good health. Some clones in this sample may be carry-over from other donors' samples.

This clonotype has a count of ten or more. This rearrangement joins TRBV7-9 to TRBJ2-5, with TRBD2 identical over 12 bases. The CDR3 length is 15 residues. The junction had 5 bases not matched to a gene; V was cut back by 4 bases and J by 5 bases. Germline loops: CDR1 SEHNR, CDR2 FQNEAQ (reference sequence). CDR3 in amino acids: CASSSLAGGLETQYF. CDR3 in DNA: TGTGCCAGCAGCTCCCTAGCGGGGGGGCTGGAGACCCAGTACTTC. The variable domain in full, with the rest retrieved from reference TRBV7-9 and TRBJ2-5, is DTGVSQNPRHKITKRGQNVTFRCDPISEHNRLYWYRQTLGQGPEFLTYFQNEAQLEKSRLLSDRFSAERPKGSFSTLEIQRTEQGDSAMYLCASSSLAGGLETQYFGPGTRLLVL.

This clonotype was counted ten times or more. V and J are TRBV20-1 and TRBJ2-7, with 13 nucleotides matching TRBD2. This CDR3 region has 15 residues. Germline values: CDR1 DFQATT, CDR2 SNEGSKA (reference sequence). After removal of 7 bases from V and 1 base from J, the junction contained 7 bases not matched to a gene. Here the CDR3 DNA reads TGCAGTGTAACTAGCGGGAGGGGGCTTTCCTACGAGCAGTACTTC. Translation gives CSVTSGRGLSYEQYF.

The chain joins TRBV5-1 to TRBJ2-1; weak D call: TRBD2 (7 bases). There are 15 residues in the CDR3. Germline-derived CDR1 and CDR2 are SGHRS and YFSETQ. Trimming stripped 0 bases from V and 8 bases from J, with 15 bases between. Here the CDR3 reads CASSLGLGGVHEQFF. The DNA of the CDR3 is TGCGCCAGCAGCTTGGGTTTAGGGGGGGTCCATGAGCAGTTCTTC. Full variable domain (remainder filled in from reference TRBV5-1 and TRBJ2-1): KAGVTQTPRYLIKTRGQQVTLSCSPISGHRSVSWYQQTPGQGLQFLFEYFSETQRNKGNFPGRFSGRQFSNSRSEMNVSTLELGDSALYLCASSLGLGGVHEQFFGPGTRLTVL.

This clonotype was recorded many times. V gene TRBV19 combines with J gene TRBJ1-4; D remains ambiguous. Germline values: CDR1 LNHDA, CDR2 SQIVND (reference sequence). The CDR3 has 15 amino acids. Between the trimmed V and J ends, which lost 0 bases and 4 bases, there was a span of 9 bases. Here the CDR3 DNA reads TGTGCCAGTAGTATAGATGACCGACGTAATGAAAAACTGTTTTTT. Protein: CASSIDDRRNEKLFF.

This clonotype has ten or more counts. V and J are TRBV27 and TRBJ2-5; D is tentatively TRBD1 or TRBD2 (5 bases each). V gave up 0 bases and J gave up 4 bases, with 6 bases separating them. The germline V gene encodes CDR1 MNHEY and CDR2 SMNVEV (reference sequence). CDR3 length equals 13 residues. CDR3 sequence: CASSLSGVETQYF. CDR3 sequence (DNA): TGTGCCAGCAGTTTATCGGGGGTAGAGACCCAGTACTTC.

This clonotype has only a few counts. The genes are TRBV3-1 and TRBJ2-1, with D possibly matching TRBD2 (6 bases). CDR1 LGHDT and CDR2 YNNKEL come from the germline V gene (reference sequence). CDR3 length: 16 amino acids. V gave up 0 bases and J gave up 5 bases, with 14 bases separating them. The CDR3 nucleotides read TGTGCCAGCAGCCAAGATCCCGCGGGGACCCACAATGAGCAGTTCTTC. As protein: CASSQDPAGTHNEQFF.

This chain links TRBV7-9 with TRBJ2-2; D is possibly TRBD1 or TRBD2 (5 bases each). V was trimmed by 5 bases and J by 4 bases, leaving 11 bases between them. The CDR3 consists of 14 residues. Germline V gene lookup returns CDR1 SEHNR and CDR2 FQNEAQ (reference sequence). This chain's CDR3 is CASSIRDPTGELFF. As DNA, the CDR3 is TGTGCCAGCAGCATCCGGGACCCCACCGGGGAGCTGTTTTTT.

This clonotype was observed a handful of times. The V call is TRBV19, the J call TRBJ1-6; the D gene is possibly TRBD1 (5 bases). The V end was cut by 7 bases, the J end by 7 bases, with 23 bases between. Germline-derived CDR1 and CDR2 are LNHDA and SQIVND (reference sequence). The CDR3 has 17 residues. This CDR3 is CASTVTGPPGRNSPLHF. DNA of the CDR3: TGTGCCAGTACCGTAACGGGGCCCCCGGGACGGAATTCACCCCTCCACTTT.

This clonotype was observed many times. The chain uses TRBV7-9 and TRBJ1-2; 8 positions agree with TRBD1. V lost 1 base and J lost 5; bases outside the gene matches: 12. Germline CDR1 and CDR2: SEHNR and FQNEAQ (reference sequence). The CDR3 runs 17 residues. CDR3 in DNA: TGTGCCAGCAGCTTAGAAGGGACAGGAGGATCCTTTTATGGCTACACCTTC. It encodes CASSLEGTGGSFYGYTF.

The V gene is TRBV6-5, the J gene TRBJ1-1; unclear D gene. The V end lost 2 bases, the J end lost 10 bases, and 14 bases lay between the germline ends. The V gene's germline CDR1 is MNHEY and CDR2 SVGAGI. The length of the CDR3 is 13 residues. The CDR3 DNA is TGTGCCAGCAGTTACGGGTCCCCCATTGGAGCTTTCTTT. This codes for CASSYGSPIGAFF.

The chain is built from TRBV6-5 and TRBJ2-1, with a weak D call TRBD2 (6 bases). CDR3 length: 15 amino acids. Trimming removed 0 bases from V and 5 bases from J, with 11 bases in between. CDR1 is MNHEY and CDR2 is SVGAGI in the germline V gene. The CDR3 sequence is CASSYSSGANNEQFF. The CDR3, as DNA: TGTGCCAGCAGTTACTCTAGCGGAGCTAACAATGAGCAGTTCTTC.

On this clonotype itself: A read error is possible here, since a much larger clone lies one base away. The rearrangement joins TRBV7-8 to TRBJ2-7; 7 bases line up with TRBD2. Trimming took 10 bases from V and 0 from J; bases not matched to a gene: 18. The CDR3 covers 17 residues. In germline, CDR1 is SGHVS, CDR2 FQNEAQ. CDR3: CANRLLRGDQSSYEQYF. The CDR3 DNA sequence: TGTGCCAACAGACTACTACGGGGGGACCAGAGCTCCTACGAGCAGTACTTC.

With regard to this clonotype: A read error may be the cause here, since a much bigger clone is one base away. The chain uses TRBV11-2 and TRBJ2-1; D perhaps matches TRBD1 (6 bases). CDR1 SGHAT and CDR2 FQNNGV come from the germline V gene. Trimming removed 2 bases at V and 7 bases at J, with 15 bases between. This CDR3 is built from 15 residues. CDR3 region: CASSLPPEQGNEQFF. CDR3 nucleotides: TGTGCCAGCAGCTTACCTCCGGAACAGGGAAATGAGCAGTTCTTC.

The chain's CDR3 is CASSHRLNEQFF. The CDR3 bases are TGTGCCAGCAGCCATAGGCTTAATGAGCAGTTCTTC. V is TRBV13 and J is TRBJ2-1; D remains ambiguous. V dropped 5 bases and J dropped 7 bases, with 9 bases sitting between them. CDR3 length: 12 residues. In germline, CDR1 is PRHDT, CDR2 FYEKMQ (reference sequence). Based on the CDR3 plus reference TRBV13 and TRBJ2-1, the full variable domain is AAGVIQSPRHLIKEKRETATLKCYPIPRHDTVYWYQQGPGQDPQFLISFYEKMQSDKGSIPDRFSAQQFSDYHSELNMSSLELGDSALYFCASSHRLNEQFFGPGTRLTVL.

This rearrangement joins TRBV4-2 to TRBJ1-2; possibly TRBD1 for D (6 bases). Trimming removed 0 bases at V and 4 bases at J, with 9 bases between. The CDR3 is 14 amino acids. From germline, CDR1 is LGHNA and CDR2 YNFKEQ. The CDR3 loop is CASSQEGASYGYTF. CDR3 bases: TGTGCCAGCAGCCAAGAGGGGGCTTCCTATGGCTACACCTTC.

There are a few counts of this clonotype. The chain combines TRBV7-9 with TRBJ2-7, with D unresolved. The CDR3 is made up of 11 amino acids. The V gene lost 4 bases and the J gene lost 3 bases, with 4 bases spanning the gap. Germline CDR1 reads SEHNR; CDR2 reads FQNEAQ (reference sequence). The CDR3 nucleotides read TGTGCCAGCAGCTCCCACTACGAGCAGTACTTC. Its protein product is CASSSHYEQYF.

The J gene is TRBJ2-7, the V gene TRBV4-1; 8 positions agree with TRBD2. The CDR3 spans 16 residues. Trimming at V came to 1 base and at J to 2 bases, leaving 7 bases not matched to a gene. Germline assignment: CDR1 MGHRA and CDR2 YSYEKL. CDR3 loop: CASSQVRLAGTYEQYF. The CDR3 DNA reads TGCGCCAGCAGCCAAGTAAGATTAGCGGGAACCTACGAGCAGTACTTC.

A few counts support this clonotype. A junction end diverges from the germline sequence, so it may reflect a read error. CDR3 sequence reads: CASSERLAGTETQCF. The DNA of the CDR3 is TGTGCCAGCAGTGAAAGGTTAGCGGGAACGGAGACCCAGTGCTTC. The chain employs TRBV2 and TRBJ2-5; 8 bases align to TRBD2. The CDR3 sequence is 15 residues long. Germline V gives CDR1 SNHLY, CDR2 FYNNEI.

This clonotype showed up many times. The CDR3 reads CASRLQINTEAFF. For the CDR3, the DNA is TGTGCCAGCAGACTCCAGATAAACACTGAAGCTTTCTTT. The rearrangement links TRBV12-3 or TRBV12-4 to TRBJ1-1, with unresolved D. V lost 6 bases and J 2 bases, leaving 10 bases between the germline ends. The CDR3 runs to 13 residues.

In nucleotides, the CDR3 is TGTGCCAGCAGTAAACAGGGTCTCAGGCAGCCCCAGCATTTT. Its protein product is CASSKQGLRQPQHF. The chain couples TRBV6-2 or TRBV6-3 to TRBJ1-5; TRBD1 might be the D (6 bases). The germline CDR1 and CDR2 sequences are MNHEY and SVGEGT. The CDR3 is made up of 14 amino acids. V lost 5 bases to trimming and J lost 7 bases, with 15 bases between them.

This clonotype was seen more than once but under ten times. This chain connects TRBV6-5 to TRBJ2-7, with D hard to call. CDR3 length: 11 amino acids. Germline V lookup: CDR1 MNHEY, CDR2 SVGAGI. V shed 2 bases and J shed 9 bases, with 8 bases lying between them. The CDR3 sequence is CASSYPPGQYF. The CDR3 DNA reads as TGTGCCAGCAGTTACCCACCGGGGCAGTACTTC.

J is TRBJ1-4 and V is TRBV10-2; D is unresolved. Trimming left V 5 bases short and J 6 bases short, with 13 bases between. There are 14 residues in the CDR3. Per the germline V gene, CDR1 is WSHSY and CDR2 is SAAADI. CDR3 sequence (DNA): TGCGCCAGCAGTTTGGGAGGACGGGATGAAAAACTGTTTTTT. Its protein product is CASSLGGRDEKLFF.